This TCR beta chain is from a study of blood T cell repertoires in COVID-19. Study in general: Whether acute or convalescent, the COVID-19 samples came from the United States, Italy and Spain. Sources were T cells, B-cell-depleted T cells, or PBMCs; the material itself was cDNA or gDNA.

Original handling: Amplification of reference gene primers provided the estimated nucleated cell counts. TCRdb's copy holds only in-frame clones and misses some; the assay was immunoSEQ multiplex PCR. The DNA gave D and trimming, while V, J and clone size come from that table. Here the sample spans about 200,000 clones, roughly 82% being singletons. The CDR3 extends over 14 amino acids. With 3 bases clipped from V and 1 base from J, the junction kept 2 bases outside the gene matches. In germline, CDR1 is SGHRS, CDR2 YFSETQ. In this sample, this clone turned up many times. The chain combines TRBV5-1 with TRBJ1-1; 8 bases match TRBD1. Sequencing used peripheral blood. The clonotype was recovered from a woman between 35 and 50 years old with acute or convalescent COVID-19. In DNA form, the CDR3 reads TGCGCCAGCAGCTGGACAGGGTCGAACACTGAAGCTTTCTTT. This translates into CASSWTGSNTEAFF.